This TCR beta chain originates from a study of T cell changes during pregnancy in multiple sclerosis (dated by TCRdb to between 2019 and 2020). In the study overall: The study looked at changes in the T cell repertoire across pregnancy in women with multiple sclerosis.

Details on this clone: Its binding antigen is unknown. Base qualities are not provided; no much larger clone lies one nucleotide away.

The receptor library was made with the immunoSEQ multiplex PCR assay. TCRdb stores this immuneACCESS table with in-frame sequences only. Part of the clones is absent; in the studies checked, under half of the shortfall reflects unresolved V genes, and no reason is known for the rest. The sample records roughly 40,000 clones, around nine tenths of which are singletons. Together, the top ten hold 1.2% of the sample. CDR1 and CDR2 are drawn from the germline V gene: SGHAT, FQNNGV. The CDR3 numbers 13 residues from cysteine through phenylalanine. The sequence is cut down to CDR3 DNA, 39 bases in frame from base 1. The V end loses 1 base and the J end loses 4 bases, and a stretch of 5 bases separates them.

This TCR was sampled from a female donor with multiple sclerosis, enrolled in a pregnancy study. The sequence joins TRBV11-2 to TRBJ1-5; no D segment can be confidently identified. The specimen was peripheral blood, collected before pregnancy. The CDR3 reads as follows: CASSLGRNQPQHF. The DNA sequence follows: TGTGCCAGCAGCTTAGGGCGGAATCAGCCCCAGCATTTT.